One and the same sample provided the 25 T cell receptor beta chains below, sequenced in a study of T cells in narcolepsy. Some clones are missing from TCRdb's copy, which holds only in-frame ones; the method was immunoSEQ multiplex PCR. Of about 15,000 clones in the sample, 65% to 90% were seen once. The sequenced sample consisted of memory (CD45RA-) CD4+ T cells from blood. Receptors were obtained from a human donor in good health.

The rearrangement links TRBV5-1 to TRBJ2-3; possibly TRBD2 for D (7 bases). This CDR3 has 16 amino acids. The V end was cut by 4 bases, the J end by 2 bases, with 17 bases between. Germline V gene lookup returns CDR1 SGHRS and CDR2 YFSETQ. This CDR3 reads CASSPVVGGATDTQYF. CDR3 nucleotides: TGCGCCAGCAGCCCTGTAGTAGGGGGGGCCACAGATACGCAGTATTTT.

The CDR3 DNA sequence: TGTGCCAGCAGGCGACAGGGCAAGAATTCACCCCTCCACTTT. It is translated as CASRRQGKNSPLHF. The chain uses TRBV6-5 and TRBJ1-6; TRBD1 agrees at 7 bases. Germline-derived CDR1 and CDR2 are MNHEY and SVGAGI. This CDR3 spans 14 amino acids. Trimming took 6 bases from V and 7 from J; bases not matched to a gene: 6.

The chain has TRBV10-1 and TRBJ2-2, with 9 bases fitting TRBD2. The ends lost 2 bases at V and 2 bases at J; junction bases unmatched: 6. CDR1 and CDR2 (germline): WNHNN, SYGVQD (reference sequence). This CDR3 is built from 17 residues. The CDR3 DNA reads as TGCGCCAGCAGTGAGGCTAGCGGGACAGTTAACACCGGGGAGCTGTTTTTT. This translates into CASSEASGTVNTGELFF.

This clone has only a few counts. The genes are TRBV6-5 and TRBJ1-1; TRBD1 aligns across 12 bases. Trimming at V came to 6 bases and at J to 5 bases, leaving 7 bases not matched to a gene. CDR3 length: 15 amino acids. Germline loops: CDR1 MNHEY, CDR2 SVGAGI. The CDR3 sequence: CASRGTGGKGTEAFF. The DNA for the CDR3 is TGTGCCAGCAGGGGGACAGGGGGCAAGGGAACTGAAGCTTTCTTT.

The rearrangement uses TRBV7-2 and TRBJ2-7; 10 nucleotides match TRBD2. This CDR3 has 15 amino acids. Germline assignment: CDR1 SGHTA and CDR2 FQGNSA. V gave up 1 base and J gave up 6 bases; unmatched junction bases: 6. The CDR3 nucleotides read TGTGCCAGCAGCTTAGTCAGCGGGGGGGCCGTCGAGCAGTACTTC. As protein: CASSLVSGGAVEQYF.

V is TRBV7-2 and J is TRBJ2-1, with 8 bases that match TRBD2. V shed 5 bases and J 6 bases; nucleotides not matched to a gene: 6. Germline assignment: CDR1 SGHTA and CDR2 FQGNSA. The CDR3 consists of 14 residues. In DNA form, the CDR3 reads TGTGCCAGCAGCGATATAGCGGGATTCAATGAGCAGTTCTTC. The encoded protein is CASSDIAGFNEQFF. The variable domain in full, completed from reference TRBV7-2 and TRBJ2-1, reads GAGVSQSPSNKVTEKGKDVELRCDPISGHTALYWYRQSLGQGLEFLIYFQGNSAPDKSGLPSDRFSAERTGGSVSTLTIQRTQQEDSAVYLCASSDIAGFNEQFFGPGTRLTVL.

The chain links TRBV7-2 to TRBJ2-1; D is undetermined. V was clipped by 1 base and J by 0 bases, with 1 base between them. This CDR3 region has 13 residues. Germline values: CDR1 SGHTA, CDR2 FQGNSA. The CDR3, as DNA: TGTGCCAGCAGCTTAGGCTCCTACAATGAGCAGTTCTTC. Amino acids: CASSLGSYNEQFF.

The chain carries TRBV9 and TRBJ2-7; a weak D match, TRBD1 (6 bases). The CDR3 totals 14 residues. CDR1 and CDR2 (germline): SGDLS, YYNGEE. V dropped 7 bases and J dropped 7 bases, with 21 bases sitting between them. CDR3 nucleotides: TGTGCCAGCGGCCAGGGCAGGGGACCTGGGGAGCAGTACTTC. Its translation is CASGQGRGPGEQYF.

In the case of this clone: Other DNA sequences in the sample encode the same CDR3. This rearrangement joins TRBV11-2 to TRBJ2-5; a weak D match, TRBD2 (5 bases). Trimming left V 5 bases short and J 4 bases short, with 5 bases between. CDR1 SGHAT and CDR2 FQNNGV come from the germline V gene. This CDR3 has 11 residues. The CDR3 region is CASSRGETQYF. CDR3 sequence (DNA): TGTGCCAGCAGCCGGGGAGAGACCCAGTACTTC.

The rearrangement uses TRBV18 and TRBJ2-7, with D uncertain. CDR3 size: 13 residues. The V and J ends lost 0 bases and 2 bases respectively, with 5 bases between them. The V gene's germline CDR1 is KGHSH and CDR2 LQKENI. The CDR3 is CASSPPGAYEQYF. The CDR3 coding sequence is TGTGCCAGCTCACCACCGGGTGCCTACGAGCAGTACTTC.

This clone appeared once. The sample contains more than one DNA sequence encoding this CDR3. This sequence joins TRBV7-2 and TRBJ2-3; D gene ambiguous. V was trimmed by 5 bases and J by 4 bases, leaving 7 bases between them. Looked up from germline, CDR1 is SGHTA and CDR2 is FQGNSA. This CDR3 contains 12 residues. In DNA, the CDR3 is TGTGCCAGCAGCCTGCTGGCAGATACGCAGTATTTT. Amino acids: CASSLLADTQYF.

The gene calls are TRBV14 and TRBJ2-5, with D possibly being TRBD2 (5 bases). The CDR3 spans 15 residues. Deletions cut 4 bases from V and 5 bases from J, with 17 bases between. Per the germline V gene, CDR1 is SGHDN and CDR2 is FVKESK. Written as DNA, the CDR3 is TGTGCCAGCAGCCCGTCCATGGGGAGAGGGGAGACCCAGTACTTC. Its protein is CASSPSMGRGETQYF.

The chain couples TRBV27 to TRBJ1-2; TRBD1 matches 7 bases. CDR1 MNHEY and CDR2 SMNVEV come from the germline V gene (reference sequence). J was trimmed by 6 bases and V by 5 bases; bases with no gene match: 6. The CDR3 runs to 13 residues. Written as DNA, the CDR3 is TGTGCCAGCAGTGTTACAGGGGTGCATGGCTACACCTTC. Its protein product is CASSVTGVHGYTF.

DNA for the CDR3: TGCAGCGTTCGTAAGGGGACAGGGAATGAAAAACTGTTTTTT. Translated: CSVRKGTGNEKLFF. The chain carries TRBV29-1 and TRBJ1-4, with 9 bases aligning to TRBD1. The CDR3 has 14 residues. With 5 bases clipped from V and 5 bases from J, the junction kept 6 bases outside the gene matches. Germline CDR1 is SQVTM and CDR2 is ANQGSEA.

This chain links TRBV5-4 with TRBJ1-1; 11 bases line up with TRBD1. Trimming cost V 3 bases and J 7 bases; bases outside gene matches: 5. The germline V gene has CDR1 SGHNT and CDR2 YYREEE (reference sequence). The length of the CDR3 is 14 residues. The CDR3: CASSSDRGRLEAFF. The CDR3 DNA reads as TGTGCCAGCAGCTCGGACAGGGGGCGGCTTGAAGCTTTCTTT.

The chain couples TRBV7-9 to TRBJ1-3; D not resolved. Germline lookup yields CDR1 SEHNR and CDR2 FQNEAQ (reference sequence). The CDR3 loop spans 18 amino acids. Trimming shortened V by 1 base and J by 0 bases, and 16 bases separated the two germline ends. As DNA, the CDR3 is TGTGCCAGCAGCTTAGGTTCCTCGATGACTTACTCTGGAAACACCATATATTTT. Translated, it gives CASSLGSSMTYSGNTIYF.

The chain combines TRBV30 with TRBJ2-3, with 8 bases that match TRBD2. The length of the CDR3 is 13 residues. Germline CDR1 GTSNPN, CDR2 SVGIG (reference sequence). Trimming removed 2 bases from V and 8 bases from J; junction bases left unmatched: 6. Here the CDR3 reads CAWSRGAGGTQYF. Written as DNA, the CDR3 is TGTGCCTGGAGTCGAGGGGCGGGAGGTACGCAGTATTTT.

This chain links TRBV29-1 with TRBJ1-1; D remains ambiguous. Germline lookup yields CDR1 SQVTM and CDR2 ANQGSEA. The CDR3 runs 12 residues. The germline V and J ends were trimmed by 5 bases and 6 bases, with 13 bases remaining between them. CDR3 sequence (DNA): TGCAGCGTTAGTAAAGGTTGGGCTGAAGCTTTCTTT. Translation gives CSVSKGWAEAFF. The complete variable domain, with remaining parts taken from reference TRBV29-1 and TRBJ1-1, reads SAVISQKPSRDICQRGTSLTIQCQVDSQVTMMFWYRQQPGQSLTLIATANQGSEATYESGFVIDKFPISRPNLTFSTLTVSNMSPEDSSIYLCSVSKGWAEAFFGQGTRLTVV.

The chain combines TRBV28 with TRBJ1-2; D perhaps matches TRBD1 (5 bases). V was clipped by 4 bases and J by 6 bases, with 21 bases between them. This CDR3 is built from 16 residues. Per germline, CDR1 MDHEN and CDR2 SYDVKM. The CDR3 DNA reads as TGTGCCAGCAGTTCCATGAGACAGATGCCCTTTCATGGCTACACCTTC. Protein sequence: CASSSMRQMPFHGYTF.

This clone was seen once. The CDR3 reads CASSLDRGDEQFF. The CDR3 DNA reads as TGTGCCAGTAGCCTTGACAGGGGGGATGAGCAGTTCTTC. This chain links TRBV19 with TRBJ2-1, with TRBD1 identical over 9 bases. With V trimmed by 6 bases and J by 8 bases, 5 bases remained unmatched. Germline assignment: CDR1 LNHDA and CDR2 SQIVND (reference sequence). CDR3 length: 13 residues.

The rearrangement links TRBV7-2 to TRBJ1-1, with D unresolved. The CDR3 extends over 13 amino acids. The germline V and J ends were trimmed by 5 bases and 1 base, with 8 bases remaining between them. Germline-derived CDR1 and CDR2 are SGHTA and FQGNSA. DNA for the CDR3: TGTGCCAGCAGCCACGGTACGAACACTGAAGCTTTCTTT. Residues: CASSHGTNTEAFF.

The chain couples TRBV6-5 to TRBJ1-2; D remains unclear. Germline CDR1 reads MNHEY; CDR2 reads SVGAGI. The CDR3 is 13 residues long. V was shortened by 5 bases and J by 4 bases, with 11 bases between the two germline ends. Written as DNA, the CDR3 is TGTGCCAGCAGTAGGGCGAATAGCTATGGCTACACCTTC. Its protein product is CASSRANSYGYTF.

The chain recombines TRBV10-3 with TRBJ2-5, with 10 bases fitting TRBD2. This CDR3 is built from 15 residues. V dropped 3 bases and J dropped 4; count of bases not matched to a gene: 5. Germline CDR1 ENHRY, CDR2 SYGVKD. The CDR3 region is CAISDPAGGPETQYF. The CDR3 DNA follows: TGTGCCATCAGTGATCCAGCGGGGGGGCCAGAGACCCAGTACTTC.

The V gene is TRBV2, the J gene TRBJ2-7, with 11 positions matching TRBD1. This CDR3 contains 15 residues. The V and J ends lost 6 bases and 5 bases, in that order; junction bases with no gene match: 9. Germline-derived CDR1 and CDR2 are SNHLY and FYNNEI. CDR3 coding DNA: TGTGCCAGCAGCAAGAGGGGGGACAGGGGGAACGAGCAGTACTTC. It specifies CASSKRGDRGNEQYF.

The V call is TRBV10-3, the J call TRBJ1-2; 8 bases are shared with TRBD1. The ends lost 7 bases at V and 6 bases at J; junction bases unmatched: 16. The CDR3 length is 16 residues. The germline gives CDR1 ENHRY, CDR2 SYGVKD. CDR3 sequence (DNA): TGTGCCATCACCAGAACTTCCGGACAGGGTTTAGATGGCTACACCTTC. Protein product: CAITRTSGQGLDGYTF.